This record concerns one T cell receptor (beta chain) sequence. Data came from immunoSEQ multiplex PCR; TCRdb stores just in-frame clones and leaves some out. The sample has some 14,000 clones, under 65% seen once. The germline V gene encodes CDR1 ENHRY and CDR2 SYGVKD. The CDR3 sequence is 15 residues long. Trimming removed 9 bases from V and 7 bases from J; junction bases left unmatched: 15. The data belong to a study of cytotoxic CD8 clonotypes in ibrutinib-treated CLL. Turning to the study itself: The taking of response samples occurred after a median roughly twelve months of treatment, with a range of 6 to 36.

The chain combines TRBV10-3 with TRBJ1-1, with TRBD1 matching over 9 bases. Sequences were derived from PBMCs, sampled at a 24-month disease-progression time point, from a patient treated with ibrutinib. This TCR was recovered from a human donor with chronic lymphocytic leukemia. The CDR3 nucleotides are TGTGCCATAAACCCCCACCAGGACAGGGGTGTTGAAGCTTTCTTT. It yields the protein CAINPHQDRGVEAFF.